This T cell receptor (beta chain) was identified in a study of vaccination and CD4 T cells after COVID-19. Study as a whole: Taking of post-vaccine samples occurred a median around 67 days after dose two (range 14 to 241). Findings and limits, study-wide: Median reactive clonotypes, those recognizing SARS-CoV-2, rose from about 20 to 38, not significantly.

This clonotype was picked up a small number of times. Its antigen is currently unknown. Described time point: late sampling 161 to 241 days after vaccination in a few convalescent patients. Treatment denoted: roughly 11-day PBMC culture with coronavirus spike peptide pools or control peptides (ViraFEST assay). Cultured CD4+ T cell DNA was sequenced using the Oncomine TCR Beta short-read assay. Via MiXCR, TCRdb re-called the PCR reads, giving one row per CDR3 protein. Of around 27,000 distinct CDR3 sequences detected, 25% to 30% appear once; the ten largest clones hold about 7.6%. Per germline, CDR1 DFQATT and CDR2 SNEGSKA (reference sequence). The CDR3 spans 14 residues. The V and J ends lost 0 bases and 1 base respectively, with 7 bases between them.

The clonotype comes from a human donor who had recovered from COVID-19. Sequences were derived from CD4+ T cells from blood, cultured in vitro, sampled about 7 months after SARS-CoV-2 vaccination. The J gene is TRBJ1-5, the V gene TRBV20-1; D is unclear. The CDR3 coding sequence is TGCAGTGCTAGAGAGGGAAAAAGCAATCAGCCCCAGCATTTT. This encodes CSAREGKSNQPQHF.